This record covers a single T cell receptor beta chain. Other DNA sequences within the sample encode an identical CDR3. This specimen comes from a study of blood T cell repertoires in COVID-19. Germline V lookup: CDR1 SGDLS, CDR2 YYNGEE. The V end lost 2 bases, the J end lost 5 bases, and 10 bases lay between the germline ends. This CDR3 is 13 amino acids long. Assay: immunoSEQ multiplex PCR; the TCRdb copy retains only in-frame clones and omits some. Of 95,000 to 150,000 clones listed, around 87% were seen once; the top ten hold 30%. This TCR came from a woman in her seventies with acute or convalescent COVID-19. The source material was peripheral blood. The chain couples TRBV9 to TRBJ1-2; D perhaps matches TRBD1 (5 bases). The CDR3 loop is CASSVSGGYGYTF. CDR3 nucleotides: TGTGCCAGCAGCGTTTCGGGGGGGTATGGCTACACCTTC.